This TCR beta chain was identified during a study of T cells in localized non-small cell lung cancer. This CDR3 has 14 residues. Germline values: CDR1 SQVTM, CDR2 ANQGSEA. V lost 7 bases and J lost 7; bases outside the gene matches: 10. Sequencing was performed with immunoSEQ multiplex PCR; in TCRdb, only in-frame clones are kept and a portion is missing. The sample includes roughly 26,000 clones, approximately 81% of them seen just once. Sequencing was performed on peripheral blood, taken before any cancer treatment. The clonotype comes from a man aged 35 to 69 with stage III squamous cell lung carcinoma. The chain joins TRBV29-1 to TRBJ2-2; TRBD1 aligns across 9 bases. This CDR3 reads CSGYRGRGGGELFF. In nucleotides, the CDR3 is TGCAGCGGCTACAGGGGGCGCGGCGGCGGGGAGCTGTTTTTT.